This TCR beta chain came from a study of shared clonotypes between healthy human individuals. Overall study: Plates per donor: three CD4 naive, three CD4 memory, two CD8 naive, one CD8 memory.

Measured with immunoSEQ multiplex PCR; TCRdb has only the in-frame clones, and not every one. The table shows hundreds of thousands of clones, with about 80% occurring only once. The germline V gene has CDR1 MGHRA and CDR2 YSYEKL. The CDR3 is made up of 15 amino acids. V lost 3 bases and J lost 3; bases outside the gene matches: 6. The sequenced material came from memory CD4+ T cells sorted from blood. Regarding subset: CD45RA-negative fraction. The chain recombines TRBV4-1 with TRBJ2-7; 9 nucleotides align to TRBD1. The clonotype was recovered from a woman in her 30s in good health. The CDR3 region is CASSHPGQGVYEQYF. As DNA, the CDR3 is TGCGCCAGCAGCCACCCGGGACAGGGAGTCTACGAGCAGTACTTC.